Listed here are 23 T cell receptor beta chains from one sample, sequenced in a study of blood T cell repertoires in COVID-19. Assay used: immunoSEQ multiplex PCR; TCRdb lists only in-frame clones, some missing. The sample lists around 110,000 clones; just under 85% were seen once. Sequenced sample: peripheral blood. The receptors shown here come from a man in his 70s with active or convalescent COVID-19.

The rearrangement joins TRBV10-3 to TRBJ1-1; the match to TRBD1 covers 7 bases. V trimming: 4 bases; J trimming: 0 bases; junction bases outside the gene matches: 5. Germline CDR1 is ENHRY and CDR2 is SYGVKD. CDR3 length: 15 amino acids. The CDR3 region has the DNA TGTGCCATCAGTGGGGGGACAGCCCTGAACACTGAAGCTTTCTTT. Amino acid sequence: CAISGGTALNTEAFF.

This clone was detected once. The chain joins TRBV7-9 to TRBJ2-1; 8 bases are a match to TRBD2. This CDR3 has 14 residues. From germline, CDR1 is SEHNR and CDR2 FQNEAQ (reference sequence). J lost 2 bases, V lost 5 bases, and 2 bases had no gene match. In DNA, the CDR3 is TGTGCCAGCAGCCTTAGCGGGACCTACAATGAGCAGTTCTTC. Amino acids: CASSLSGTYNEQFF.

The sample holds a few counts of this clone. The chain uses TRBV9 and TRBJ1-4, with 8 bases matching TRBD1. CDR3 size: 13 residues. Trimming at V came to 4 bases and at J to 7 bases, leaving 3 bases not matched to a gene. CDR1 is SGDLS, CDR2 YYNGEE, per germline. CDR3 nucleotides: TGTGCCAGCAGCCTCGGGACAGGTGAAAAACTGTTTTTT. This translates into CASSLGTGEKLFF.

The chain carries TRBV7-9 and TRBJ2-7, with TRBD2 matching over 12 bases. Germline V gene sequence: CDR1 SEHNR, CDR2 FQNEAQ (reference sequence). V lost 7 bases and J lost 7; bases outside the gene matches: 11. The CDR3 extends over 15 amino acids. The CDR3, as DNA: TGTGCCAGCATTCCGACTAGCGGGGGACCCCGGGAGCAGTACTTC. Protein sequence: CASIPTSGGPREQYF. Full variable domain (rest looked up from reference TRBV7-9 and TRBJ2-7): DTGVSQNPRHKITKRGQNVTFRCDPISEHNRLYWYRQTLGQGPEFLTYFQNEAQLEKSRLLSDRFSAERPKGSFSTLEIQRTEQGDSAMYLCASIPTSGGPREQYFGPGTRLTVT.

V usage is TRBV4-3 and J usage is TRBJ2-3; weak D call: TRBD2 (6 bases). This CDR3 is built from 15 residues. Per the germline V gene, CDR1 is LGHNA and CDR2 is YSLEER. V was trimmed by 4 bases and J by 1 base, leaving 12 bases between them. CDR3 region: CASSPTSIRTDTQYF. DNA for the CDR3: TGCGCCAGCAGCCCGACTAGTATTCGCACAGATACGCAGTATTTT.

The chain couples TRBV9 to TRBJ1-6; D ambiguous. CDR3 size: 12 residues. In germline, CDR1 is SGDLS, CDR2 YYNGEE. V shed 1 base and J shed 10 bases, with 6 bases lying between them. The CDR3 sequence is CASSVNNSPLHF. The CDR3 nucleotides are TGTGCCAGCAGCGTAAACAACTCACCCCTCCACTTT. Full variable domain (outside the CDR3, taken from reference TRBV9 and TRBJ1-6): DSGVTQTPKHLITATGQRVTLRCSPRSGDLSVYWYQQSLDQGLQFLIQYYNGEERAKGNILERFSAQQFPDLHSELNLSSLELGDSALYFCASSVNNSPLHFGNGTRLTVT.

V gene TRBV7-3 combines with J gene TRBJ2-5; TRBD1 matches at 8 bases. J gave up 5 bases and V 2 bases, and 7 bases lay outside the gene matches. The CDR3 loop spans 15 amino acids. Per the germline V gene, CDR1 is SGHTA and CDR2 is FQGTGA. This CDR3 reads CASSLGLQGGETQYF. CDR3 bases: TGTGCCAGCAGCTTAGGGCTACAGGGGGGCGAGACCCAGTACTTC.

This CDR3 is CASSQDRGYSNQPQHF. The CDR3 region has the DNA TGTGCCAGCAGTCAGGACAGGGGCTATAGCAATCAGCCCCAGCATTTT. The V gene is TRBV28, the J gene TRBJ1-5; 9 positions match TRBD1. Trimming took 5 bases from V and 0 from J; bases not matched to a gene: 5. This CDR3 is 16 amino acids long. Germline V gene sequence: CDR1 MDHEN, CDR2 SYDVKM. The entire variable domain, with the rest obtained from reference TRBV28 and TRBJ1-5, is as follows: DVKVTQSSRYLVKRTGEKVFLECVQDMDHENMFWYRQDPGLGLRLIYFSYDVKMKEKGDIPEGYSVSREKKERFSLILESASTNQTSMYLCASSQDRGYSNQPQHFGDGTRLSIL.

The CDR3 region is CASSPTGGPSTNEKLFF. CDR3 nucleotides: TGTGCCAGCAGCCCGACAGGGGGCCCCTCAACTAATGAAAAACTGTTTTTT. The rearrangement links TRBV7-3 to TRBJ1-4; 10 bases fit TRBD1. The CDR3 contains 17 residues. J lost 0 bases, V lost 5 bases, and 6 bases had no gene match. CDR1 is SGHTA and CDR2 is FQGTGA in the germline V gene.

The V gene is TRBV5-6, the J gene TRBJ2-7, with TRBD2 matching over 8 bases. V was clipped by 4 bases and J by 3 bases; unmatched bases: 9. The CDR3 is 15 amino acids. Germline V gene sequence: CDR1 SGHDT, CDR2 YYEEEE. CDR3 loop: CASSVVGRVGYEQYF. Here the CDR3 DNA reads TGTGCCAGCAGCGTGGTCGGGAGGGTGGGCTACGAGCAGTACTTC.

The chain has TRBV11-2 and TRBJ2-3; D is unclear. Trimming pared 1 base from V and 2 bases from J, leaving 7 bases between. The CDR3 has 14 residues. Germline CDR1 SGHAT, CDR2 FQNNGV. The CDR3 region has the DNA TGTGCCAGCAGCTTAGGGCGGCTCACAGATACGCAGTATTTT. This gives the protein CASSLGRLTDTQYF.

The chain couples TRBV5-1 to TRBJ1-1; a possible D gene is TRBD1 (5 bases). The CDR3 sequence is 17 residues long. Germline V gene data show CDR1 as SGHRS and CDR2 as YFSETQ. Trimming removed 0 bases from V and 0 bases from J, with 15 bases in between. The CDR3 DNA reads TGCGCCAGCAGCTTGGCCCGGGGGGGTGAGATGAACACTGAAGCTTTCTTT. Protein product: CASSLARGGEMNTEAFF.

This chain links TRBV11-2 with TRBJ1-1, with D unresolved. From germline, CDR1 is SGHAT and CDR2 FQNNGV. V was clipped by 5 bases and J by 4 bases, with 14 bases between them. The CDR3 covers 14 residues. This chain's CDR3 is CASSPGLEGTEAFF. The CDR3 nucleotides are TGTGCCAGCAGCCCCGGCCTGGAGGGCACTGAAGCTTTCTTT. Full variable domain (outside the CDR3, taken from reference TRBV11-2 and TRBJ1-1): EAGVAQSPRYKIIEKRQSVAFWCNPISGHATLYWYQQILGQGPKLLIQFQNNGVVDDSQLPKDRFSAERLKGVDSTLKIQPAKLEDSAVYLCASSPGLEGTEAFFGQGTRLTVV.

The J gene is TRBJ1-3, the V gene TRBV18; 8 positions agree with TRBD1. The CDR3 runs 16 residues. Trimming at V came to 3 bases and at J to 3 bases, leaving 7 bases not matched to a gene. Germline values: CDR1 KGHSH, CDR2 LQKENI. CDR3 residues: CASSPTQGAFGNTIYF. DNA of the CDR3: TGTGCCAGCTCACCTACGCAGGGGGCCTTTGGAAACACCATATATTTT. Complete variable domain (other parts from reference TRBV18 and TRBJ1-3): NAGVMQNPRHLVRRRGQEARLRCSPMKGHSHVYWYRQLPEEGLKFMVYLQKENIIDESGMPKERFSAEFPKEGPSILRIQQVVRGDSAAYFCASSPTQGAFGNTIYFGEGSWLTVV.

The chain links TRBV5-1 to TRBJ2-5; 9 bases line up with TRBD2. CDR1 is SGHRS, CDR2 YFSETQ, per germline. The CDR3 sequence is 16 residues long. J lost 4 bases, V lost 0 bases, and 7 bases had no gene match. CDR3 nucleotide sequence: TGCGCCAGCAGCTTGGTCGTTAGCGGGAGTGGAGAGACCCAGTACTTC. Amino acid sequence: CASSLVVSGSGETQYF.

The J gene is TRBJ2-5, the V gene TRBV9, with a possible D match to TRBD1 (6 bases). CDR3 length equals 17 residues. V lost 0 bases, J lost 5 bases, and 20 bases lay in between. Germline V gene data show CDR1 as SGDLS and CDR2 as YYNGEE. CDR3 in DNA: TGTGCCAGCAGCGTAGCTCGTCGGGGCAGGGGATGGGAGACCCAGTACTTC. Translated, it gives CASSVARRGRGWETQYF.

The chain has TRBV7-2 and TRBJ1-6; D is undetermined. Trimming removed 7 bases at V and 3 bases at J, with 10 bases between. Germline values: CDR1 SGHTA, CDR2 FQGNSA. The length of the CDR3 is 14 residues. The CDR3 spells CASTLNRYNSPLHF. The CDR3 nucleotides are TGTGCCAGCACACTCAACCGCTATAATTCACCCCTCCACTTT.

The chain combines TRBV11-1 with TRBJ2-3, with D maybe TRBD1 (5 bases). The germline V gene has CDR1 SGHAT and CDR2 FQDESV (reference sequence). This CDR3 region has 16 residues. V lost 4 bases and J lost 2, with 16 bases in between. The CDR3 DNA reads as TGTGCCAGCAGCTACAGCAGACAGAAACACACAGATACGCAGTATTTT. Translation: CASSYSRQKHTDTQYF. Full variable domain (missing parts from reference TRBV11-1 and TRBJ2-3): EAEVAQSPRYKITEKSQAVAFWCDPISGHATLYWYRQILGQGPELLVQFQDESVVDDSQLPKDRFSAERLKGVDSTLKIQPAELGDSAMYLCASSYSRQKHTDTQYFGPGTRLTVL.

This chain uses TRBV7-9 with TRBJ2-7, with D possibly TRBD1 on 6 matching bases. The CDR3 length is 16 residues. Trimming pared 5 bases from V and 5 bases from J, leaving 22 bases between. The germline V gene has CDR1 SEHNR and CDR2 FQNEAQ (reference sequence). CDR3 sequence reads: CASSPLPAQGRDEQYF. Here the CDR3 DNA reads TGTGCCAGCAGCCCGCTTCCCGCACAGGGTCGGGACGAGCAGTACTTC.

V gene TRBV6-5 combines with J gene TRBJ2-7, with D uncertain. In germline, CDR1 is MNHEY, CDR2 SVGAGI. CDR3 size: 15 residues. The V gene lost 4 bases and the J gene lost 1 base, with 14 bases spanning the gap. The CDR3 loop is CASSSPLGSSYEQYF. The CDR3 DNA reads as TGTGCCAGCAGTTCACCTCTGGGCTCTTCCTACGAGCAGTACTTC.

The V call is TRBV19, the J call TRBJ2-2; perhaps TRBD2 as D (5 bases). This CDR3 has 15 residues. With 6 bases removed from V and 1 base from J, the gap between germline ends came to 12 bases. From germline, CDR1 is LNHDA and CDR2 SQIVND (reference sequence). The CDR3 is CASRLGGGNTGELFF. The CDR3 DNA follows: TGTGCCAGTAGACTCGGAGGAGGGAACACCGGGGAGCTGTTTTTT.

The V call is TRBV5-5, the J call TRBJ2-7; 7 positions match TRBD2. This CDR3 has 15 amino acids. Per the germline V gene, CDR1 is SGHKS and CDR2 is YYEKEE (reference sequence). Trimming at V came to 0 bases and at J to 2 bases, leaving 5 bases not matched to a gene. This chain's CDR3 is CASSLGEGRPYEQYF. The CDR3 region has the DNA TGTGCCAGCAGCTTGGGGGAGGGCCGCCCCTACGAGCAGTACTTC.

This clone was counted once. The rearrangement joins TRBV3-1 (or the pseudogene TRBV3-2) to TRBJ2-3; possible D gene TRBD2, 5 bases. This CDR3 has 13 amino acids. V gave up 9 bases and J gave up 1 base, with 11 bases separating them. The germline gives CDR1 LGHDT, CDR2 YNNKEL (reference sequence). CDR3 nucleotides: TGTGCCAGAGCGGTAGGCCGCACAGATACGCAGTATTTT. Translating gives CARAVGRTDTQYF.